The 17 T cell receptor beta chains presented below share a single source sample, sequenced in a study of post-analysis software for immune sequencing data. Which antigens these TCRs recognize remains unknown. Broader study findings: The five TRBV segments detected at higher frequency in patients than in controls included TRBV5-6, TRBV5-1 and TRBV20-1.

Unique molecular identifiers had been added to the TCR beta cDNA libraries. In TCRdb, the PCR reads were re-called with MiXCR into one record per CDR3 protein. This sample yields hundreds of thousands of distinct CDR3 sequences, of which 45% are seen a single time; about 12% belongs to the top ten. Sequencing was carried out using blood. The receptors were sampled from a girl aged 10-17 years with multiple sclerosis.

The DNA for the CDR3 is TGTGCCAGCAGCACCTACAGCACAGATACGCAGTATTTT. Encoded protein: CASSTYSTDTQYF. The chain joins TRBV7-3 to TRBJ2-3; D gene uncertain. CDR3 length: 13 residues. Germline CDR1 reads SGHTA; CDR2 reads FQGTGA. Between the trimmed V and J ends, which lost 5 bases and 0 bases, there was a span of 6 bases.

This rearrangement joins TRBV29-1 to TRBJ1-2; D gene unclear. CDR1 is SQVTM, CDR2 ANQGSEA, per germline. Trimming took 6 bases from V and 1 from J, leaving 6 bases between them. The length of the CDR3 is 11 residues. CDR3: CSVDLNYGYTF. The CDR3 DNA reads TGCAGCGTGGACCTTAACTATGGCTACACCTTC.

The CDR3 here is CAWGPGQGSYEQYF. The CDR3 DNA sequence: TGTGCCTGGGGACCGGGACAGGGGTCCTACGAGCAGTACTTC. The chain combines TRBV30 with TRBJ2-7, with 10 bases identical to TRBD1. Germline CDR1 GTSNPN, CDR2 SVGIG (reference sequence). The CDR3 loop spans 14 amino acids. Germline trimming cut 5 bases from V and 1 base from J; bases unmatched to any gene: 5.

The rearrangement links TRBV29-1 to TRBJ2-3, with 7 bases lining up with TRBD1. V was pared by 2 bases and J by 0 bases, with 5 bases of the junction left unmatched. The CDR3 has 15 amino acids. The germline gives CDR1 SQVTM, CDR2 ANQGSEA. CDR3 bases: TGCAGCGTTGAAAAAAGGGACAGTAGCACAGATACGCAGTATTTT. As protein: CSVEKRDSSTDTQYF.

CDR3 sequence: CASSARLAGLYNEQFF. In nucleotides, the CDR3 is TGTGCCAGCAGCGCCCGACTAGCGGGTCTTTACAATGAGCAGTTCTTC. The J gene is TRBJ2-1, the V gene TRBV7-8; 10 bases fit TRBD2. The CDR3 is 16 residues long. V shed 5 bases, J shed 4 bases, and the junction held 8 bases outside the gene matches. Germline V gene lookup returns CDR1 SGHVS and CDR2 FQNEAQ.

This clonotype has only a few counts. The genes are TRBV3-1 and TRBJ2-1; D not certain. The germline V gene has CDR1 LGHDT and CDR2 YNNKEL (reference sequence). This CDR3 contains 14 residues. Between the trimmed V and J ends, which lost 1 base and 7 bases, there was a span of 11 bases. The CDR3 sequence: CASSQVKESNEQFF. The CDR3 DNA is TGTGCCAGCAGCCAAGTGAAGGAATCGAATGAGCAGTTCTTC.

The V and J genes are TRBV4-3 and TRBJ2-1; D remains unclear. CDR1 is LGHNA and CDR2 is YSLEER in the germline V gene. The CDR3 runs to 15 residues. The V end was cut by 4 bases, the J end by 6 bases, with 16 bases between. In DNA, the CDR3 is TGCGCCAGCAGCCTGACCGGGTCTTCCGGCAATGAGCAGTTCTTC. Protein product: CASSLTGSSGNEQFF.

This clonotype was picked up a small number of times. The J gene is TRBJ2-7, the V gene TRBV12-3 or TRBV12-4; 8 positions match TRBD1. J gave up 6 bases and V 5 bases, and 9 bases lay outside the gene matches. The CDR3 consists of 14 residues. CDR3 sequence: CASSPPDRESEQYF. As DNA, the CDR3 is TGTGCCAGCAGTCCCCCGGACAGGGAGTCCGAGCAGTACTTC.

The chain carries TRBV7-9 and TRBJ2-4, with 7 bases matching TRBD1. The J call may not be correct, given that the DNA end is closer to TRBJ2-7. CDR3 length: 17 amino acids. The V gene's germline CDR1 is SEHNR and CDR2 FQNEAQ (reference sequence). This chain's CDR3 is CASSSTNSTGTPYEQYF. The CDR3 DNA reads TGTGCCAGCAGCTCAACAAATTCGACAGGGACCCCCTACGAGCAGTACTTC.

This clonotype was found a few times. V gene TRBV3-1 combines with J gene TRBJ2-5, with D maybe TRBD2 (5 bases). Looked up from germline, CDR1 is LGHDT and CDR2 is YNNKEL (reference sequence). The germline V and J ends were trimmed by 4 bases and 5 bases, with 11 bases remaining between them. This CDR3 has 13 residues. CDR3 loop: CASSPLGSETQYF. CDR3 coding DNA: TGTGCCAGCAGCCCGTTGGGGAGCGAGACCCAGTACTTC.

This clonotype appeared once. The chain links TRBV5-1 to TRBJ2-1; tentatively, D is TRBD2 (5 bases). This CDR3 is 14 amino acids long. Per the germline V gene, CDR1 is SGHRS and CDR2 is YFSETQ. The V gene lost 4 bases and the J gene lost 10 bases, with 18 bases spanning the gap. The CDR3: CASSANALGGEQFF. CDR3 sequence (DNA): TGCGCCAGCAGCGCCAACGCCCTCGGAGGAGAGCAGTTCTTC.

V is TRBV12-3 or TRBV12-4 and J is TRBJ2-1; no clear D gene. CDR3 length equals 11 residues. V was clipped by 5 bases and J by 10 bases, with 9 bases between them. The CDR3 coding sequence is TGTGCCAGCAGTGCCTCCGGGGAGCAGTTCTTC. This translates into CASSASGEQFF.

The rearrangement uses TRBV20-1 and TRBJ2-5; 14 bases fit TRBD2. The end of the DNA aligns better with TRBJ2-7, so the J call may be wrong. CDR1 is DFQATT, CDR2 SNEGSKA, per germline (reference sequence). CDR3 size: 17 residues. The CDR3 DNA is TGCAGTGCTTTACACGCCATGACTAGCGGGAGGGGCTACGAGCAGTACTTC. Protein: CSALHAMTSGRGYEQYF.

V and J are TRBV20-1 and TRBJ2-7; 7 nucleotides agree with TRBD2. The ends lost 2 bases at V and 2 bases at J; junction bases unmatched: 6. Germline V CDR1 and CDR2: DFQATT, SNEGSKA (reference sequence). This CDR3 is 14 amino acids long. The CDR3 sequence: CSARRLAETYEQYF. CDR3 nucleotide sequence: TGCAGTGCTAGAAGGCTAGCGGAAACCTACGAGCAGTACTTC.

The CDR3 spells CASSQEGQVNTEAFF. CDR3 DNA: TGCGCCAGCAGCCAAGAGGGACAGGTGAACACTGAAGCTTTCTTT. This chain joins TRBV4-3 and TRBJ1-1, with 8 bases lining up with TRBD1. CDR3 length: 15 residues. CDR1 and CDR2 (germline): LGHNA, YSLEER. V shed 0 bases, J shed 0 bases, and the junction held 0 bases outside the gene matches.

The chain couples TRBV18 to TRBJ1-1, with D perhaps TRBD1 (5 bases). Trimming removed 0 bases from V and 4 bases from J, with 12 bases in between. The germline V gene has CDR1 KGHSH and CDR2 LQKENI. CDR3 size: 15 residues. The CDR3 bases are TGTGCCAGCTCACCACCGGGGGGTGTCACCACTGAAGCTTTCTTT. It specifies CASSPPGGVTTEAFF.

This clonotype was seen more than once but under ten times. This sequence joins TRBV4-1 and TRBJ2-5; the D call may be TRBD1 or TRBD2 (6 bases each). Germline V lookup: CDR1 MGHRA, CDR2 YSYEKL. V lost 3 bases and J 2 bases, leaving 22 bases between the germline ends. The CDR3 is 18 residues long. CDR3 sequence: CASSHTGRDRGGQETQYF. CDR3 in DNA: TGCGCCAGCAGCCACACCGGTCGGGATAGAGGGGGGCAAGAGACCCAGTACTTC.